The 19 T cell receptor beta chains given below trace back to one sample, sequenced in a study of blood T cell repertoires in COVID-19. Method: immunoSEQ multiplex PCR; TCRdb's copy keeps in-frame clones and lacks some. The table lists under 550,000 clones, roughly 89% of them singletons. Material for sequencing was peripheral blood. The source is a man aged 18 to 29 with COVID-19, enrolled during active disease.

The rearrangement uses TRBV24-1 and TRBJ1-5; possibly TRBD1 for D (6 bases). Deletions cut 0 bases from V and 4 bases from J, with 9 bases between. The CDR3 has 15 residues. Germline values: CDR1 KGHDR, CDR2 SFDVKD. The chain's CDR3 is CATSDLPGENQPQHF. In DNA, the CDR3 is TGTGCCACCAGTGATTTGCCAGGGGAAAATCAGCCCCAGCATTTT.

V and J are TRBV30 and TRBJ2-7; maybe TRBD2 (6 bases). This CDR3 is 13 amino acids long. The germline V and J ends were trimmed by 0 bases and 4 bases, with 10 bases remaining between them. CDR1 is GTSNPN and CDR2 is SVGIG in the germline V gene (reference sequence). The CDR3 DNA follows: TGTGCCTGGAGTGTAGTCGCGGGATACGAGCAGTACTTC. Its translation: CAWSVVAGYEQYF.

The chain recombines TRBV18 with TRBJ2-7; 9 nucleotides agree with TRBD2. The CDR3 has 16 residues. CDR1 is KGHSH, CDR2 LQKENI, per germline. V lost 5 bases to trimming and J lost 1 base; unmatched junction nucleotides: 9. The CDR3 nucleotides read TGTGCCAGCTCATTAGGAGGGAGCGGGAGGTCCTACGAGCAGTACTTC. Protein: CASSLGGSGRSYEQYF.

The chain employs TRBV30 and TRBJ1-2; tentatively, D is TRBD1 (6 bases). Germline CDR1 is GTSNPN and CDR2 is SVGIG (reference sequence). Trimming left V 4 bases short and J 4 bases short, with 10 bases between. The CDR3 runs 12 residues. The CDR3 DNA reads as TGTGCCTGGACGGCAGGGGCCTATGGCTACACCTTC. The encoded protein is CAWTAGAYGYTF.

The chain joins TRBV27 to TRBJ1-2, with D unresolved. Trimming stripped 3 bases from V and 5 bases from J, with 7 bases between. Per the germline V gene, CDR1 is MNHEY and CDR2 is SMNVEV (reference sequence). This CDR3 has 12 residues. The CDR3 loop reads CASSLNGYGYTF. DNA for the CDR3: TGTGCCAGCAGTTTGAACGGGTATGGCTACACCTTC.

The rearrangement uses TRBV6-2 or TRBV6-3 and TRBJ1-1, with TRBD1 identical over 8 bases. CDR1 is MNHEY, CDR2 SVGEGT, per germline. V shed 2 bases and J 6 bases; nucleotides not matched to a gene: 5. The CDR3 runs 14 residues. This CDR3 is CASSYTGQGAEAFF. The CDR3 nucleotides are TGTGCCAGCAGTTACACAGGACAGGGTGCTGAAGCTTTCTTT.

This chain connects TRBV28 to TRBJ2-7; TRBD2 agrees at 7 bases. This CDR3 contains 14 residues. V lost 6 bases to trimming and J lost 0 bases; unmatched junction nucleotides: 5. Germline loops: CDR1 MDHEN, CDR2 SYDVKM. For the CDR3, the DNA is TGTGCCAGCAGAAGCGGGACCGTCTCCTACGAGCAGTACTTC. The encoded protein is CASRSGTVSYEQYF.

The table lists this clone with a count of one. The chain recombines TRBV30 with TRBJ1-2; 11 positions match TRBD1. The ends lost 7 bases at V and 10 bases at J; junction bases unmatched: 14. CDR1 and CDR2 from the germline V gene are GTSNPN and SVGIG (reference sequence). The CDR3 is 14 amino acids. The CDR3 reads CASPMRDRGNDYTF. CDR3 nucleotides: TGTGCCTCCCCAATGCGGGACAGGGGGAATGACTACACCTTC.

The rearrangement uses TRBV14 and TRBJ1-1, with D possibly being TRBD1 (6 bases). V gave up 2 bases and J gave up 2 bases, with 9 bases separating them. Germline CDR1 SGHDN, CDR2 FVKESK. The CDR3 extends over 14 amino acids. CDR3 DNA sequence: TGTGCCAGCAGCCAAAGGACAGCCAACACTGAAGCTTTCTTT. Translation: CASSQRTANTEAFF.

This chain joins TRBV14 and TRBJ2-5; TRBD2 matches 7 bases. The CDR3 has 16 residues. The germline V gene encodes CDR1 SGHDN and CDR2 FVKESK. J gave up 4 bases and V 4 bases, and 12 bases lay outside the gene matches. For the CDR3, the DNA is TGTGCCAGCAGCCCAGGCCCGGGAGGAGTAGGAGAGACCCAGTACTTC. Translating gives CASSPGPGGVGETQYF.

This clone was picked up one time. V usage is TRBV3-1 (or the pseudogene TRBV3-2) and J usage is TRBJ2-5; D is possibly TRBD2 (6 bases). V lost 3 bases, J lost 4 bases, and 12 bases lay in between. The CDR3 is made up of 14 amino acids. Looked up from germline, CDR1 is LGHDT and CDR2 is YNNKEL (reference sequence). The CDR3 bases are TGTGCCAGCAGCCAGAGACTAGGGCTAGAGACCCAGTACTTC. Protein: CASSQRLGLETQYF.

CDR3: CASSLWRLAGLRTYEQYF. The DNA of the CDR3 is TGTGCCAGCAGCTTATGGAGGCTAGCGGGTTTGCGGACCTACGAGCAGTACTTC. The chain has TRBV7-6 and TRBJ2-7, with 8 bases aligning to TRBD2. The trim removed 2 bases at V and 2 bases at J, leaving 14 bases unmatched. This CDR3 contains 18 residues. Germline loops: CDR1 SGHVS, CDR2 FNYEAQ.

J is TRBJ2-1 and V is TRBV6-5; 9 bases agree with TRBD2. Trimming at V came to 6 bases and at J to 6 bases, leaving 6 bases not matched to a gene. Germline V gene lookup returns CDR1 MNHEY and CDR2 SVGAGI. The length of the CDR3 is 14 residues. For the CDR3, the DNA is TGTGCCAGCAGAAGCGGGGGGCCACCCAATGAGCAGTTCTTC. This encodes CASRSGGPPNEQFF.

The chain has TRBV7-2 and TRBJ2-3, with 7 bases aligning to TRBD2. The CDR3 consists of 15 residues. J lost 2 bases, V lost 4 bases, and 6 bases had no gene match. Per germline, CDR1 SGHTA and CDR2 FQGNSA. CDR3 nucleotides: TGTGCCAGCAGCTCGAGCGGGGACTACACAGATACGCAGTATTTT. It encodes CASSSSGDYTDTQYF.

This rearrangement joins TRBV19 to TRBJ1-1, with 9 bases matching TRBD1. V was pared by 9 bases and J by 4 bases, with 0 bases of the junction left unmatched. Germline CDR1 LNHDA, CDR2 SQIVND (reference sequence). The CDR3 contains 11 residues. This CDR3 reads CARTGGTEAFF. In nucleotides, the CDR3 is TGTGCCAGGACAGGGGGCACTGAAGCTTTCTTT.

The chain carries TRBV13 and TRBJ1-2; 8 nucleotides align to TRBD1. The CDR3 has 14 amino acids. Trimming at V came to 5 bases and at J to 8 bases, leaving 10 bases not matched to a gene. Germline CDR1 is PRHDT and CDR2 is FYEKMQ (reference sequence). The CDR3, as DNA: TGTGCCAGCAGCCAGCAACCGACAGGGGCGGGCTACACCTTC. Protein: CASSQQPTGAGYTF.

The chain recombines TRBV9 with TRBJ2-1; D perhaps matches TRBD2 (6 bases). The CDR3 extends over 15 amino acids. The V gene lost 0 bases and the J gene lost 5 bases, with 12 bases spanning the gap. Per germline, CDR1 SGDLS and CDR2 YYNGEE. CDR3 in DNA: TGTGCCAGCAGCGTAGCGGGAGAGGGCAACAATGAGCAGTTCTTC. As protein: CASSVAGEGNNEQFF. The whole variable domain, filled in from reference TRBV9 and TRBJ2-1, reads DSGVTQTPKHLITATGQRVTLRCSPRSGDLSVYWYQQSLDQGLQFLIQYYNGEERAKGNILERFSAQQFPDLHSELNLSSLELGDSALYFCASSVAGEGNNEQFFGPGTRLTVL.

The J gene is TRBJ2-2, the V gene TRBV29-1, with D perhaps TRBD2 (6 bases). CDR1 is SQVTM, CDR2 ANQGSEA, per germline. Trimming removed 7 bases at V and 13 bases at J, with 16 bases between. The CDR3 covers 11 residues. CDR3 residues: CSASFGGLLFF. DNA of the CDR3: TGCAGCGCTTCCTTCGGGGGATTGCTGTTTTTT.

The CDR3 DNA reads TGCGCCAGCAGCTTGGGAGGGACTAGCGGGGGCCAGGCCAAAAACATTCAGTACTTC. This codes for CASSLGGTSGGQAKNIQYF. V is TRBV5-1 and J is TRBJ2-4, with 14 bases identical to TRBD2. Trimming at V came to 0 bases and at J to 1 base, leaving 6 bases not matched to a gene. The CDR3 is made up of 19 amino acids. Looked up from germline, CDR1 is SGHRS and CDR2 is YFSETQ.